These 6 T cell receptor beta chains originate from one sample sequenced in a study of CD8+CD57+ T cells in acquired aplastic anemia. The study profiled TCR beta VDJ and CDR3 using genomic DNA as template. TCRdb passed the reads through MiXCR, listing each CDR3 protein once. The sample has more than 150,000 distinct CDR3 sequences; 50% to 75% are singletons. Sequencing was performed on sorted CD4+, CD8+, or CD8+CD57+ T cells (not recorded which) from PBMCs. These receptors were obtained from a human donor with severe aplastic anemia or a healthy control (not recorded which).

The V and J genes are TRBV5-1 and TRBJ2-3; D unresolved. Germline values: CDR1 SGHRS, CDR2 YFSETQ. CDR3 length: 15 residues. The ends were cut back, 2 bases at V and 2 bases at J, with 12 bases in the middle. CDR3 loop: CASSFSHPYTDTQYF. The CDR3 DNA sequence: TGCGCCAGCAGCTTCTCTCACCCTTACACAGATACGCAGTATTTT.

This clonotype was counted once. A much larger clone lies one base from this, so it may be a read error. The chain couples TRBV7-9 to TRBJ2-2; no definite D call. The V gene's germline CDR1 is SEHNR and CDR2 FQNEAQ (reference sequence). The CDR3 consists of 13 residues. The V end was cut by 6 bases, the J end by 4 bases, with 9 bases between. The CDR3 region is CASSCIVTGELFF. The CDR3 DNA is TGTGCCAGCAGTTGCATCGTCACCGGGGAGCTGTTTTTT.

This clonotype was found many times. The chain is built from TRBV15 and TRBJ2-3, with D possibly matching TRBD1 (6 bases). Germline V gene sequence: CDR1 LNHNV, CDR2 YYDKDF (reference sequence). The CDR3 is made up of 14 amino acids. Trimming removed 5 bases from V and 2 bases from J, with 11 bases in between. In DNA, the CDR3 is TGTGCCACCAGCTCCGGACAGAACACAGATACGCAGTATTTT. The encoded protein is CATSSGQNTDTQYF.

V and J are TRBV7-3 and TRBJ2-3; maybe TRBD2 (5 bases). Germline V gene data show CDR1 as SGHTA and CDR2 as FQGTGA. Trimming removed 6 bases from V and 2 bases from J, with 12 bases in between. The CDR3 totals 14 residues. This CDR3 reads CASSDTGNTDTQYF. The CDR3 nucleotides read TGTGCCAGCAGTGATACGGGAAACACAGATACGCAGTATTTT. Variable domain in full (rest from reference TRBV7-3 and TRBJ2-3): GAGVSQTPSNKVTEKGKYVELRCDPISGHTALYWYRQSLGQGPEFLIYFQGTGAADDSGLPNDRFFAVRPEGSVSTLKIQRTERGDSAVYLCASSDTGNTDTQYFGPGTRLTVL.

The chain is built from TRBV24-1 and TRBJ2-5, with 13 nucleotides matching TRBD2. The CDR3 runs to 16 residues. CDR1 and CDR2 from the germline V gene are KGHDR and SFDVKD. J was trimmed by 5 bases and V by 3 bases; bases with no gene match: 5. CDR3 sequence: CATSDGLAGDRETQYF. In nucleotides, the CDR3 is TGTGCCACCAGTGATGGACTAGCGGGGGATAGGGAGACCCAGTACTTC.

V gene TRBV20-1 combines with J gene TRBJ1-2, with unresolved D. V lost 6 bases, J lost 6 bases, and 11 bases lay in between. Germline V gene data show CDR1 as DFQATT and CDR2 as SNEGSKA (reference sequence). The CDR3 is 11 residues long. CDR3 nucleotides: TGCAGTGCCAAACCACGACATGGCTACACCTTC. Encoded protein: CSAKPRHGYTF.